This T cell receptor (beta chain) came from a study of T-cell reconstitution after alpha-beta-depleted transplantation in children. Per the germline V gene, CDR1 is SGHRS and CDR2 is YFSETQ. The CDR3 runs to 11 residues. V dropped 2 bases and J dropped 12 bases, with 9 bases sitting between them. Unique molecular identifiers were incorporated when the TCRbeta library was constructed. A single record per CDR3 protein comes from TCRdb applying MiXCR to the PCR reads. This sample carries around 450,000 distinct CDR3 sequences, 43% of them seen once, and the ten largest clones take 27%. The sample holds many counts of this clonotype.

The chain combines TRBV5-1 with TRBJ2-1; D might be TRBD1 (5 bases). This TCR was recovered from a girl aged 2 to 9 with aplastic anemia, due to receive a stem cell transplant. The sequences come from PBMCs, collected before TCRalphabeta/CD19-depleted stem cell transplant. The CDR3, as DNA: TGCGCCAGCAGCTTTAGCAGGGTGCAGTTCTTC. It is translated as CASSFSRVQFF.